The clone carrying this T cell receptor beta chain showed up just a few times. The record originates from a study of blood T cell repertoires in COVID-19. Repertoires were generated with immunoSEQ multiplex PCR, while TCRdb's copy carries only in-frame clones and drops some. The table lists over 200,000 clones, over 80% of them singletons. V lost 0 bases, J lost 8 bases, and 16 bases lay in between. There are 15 residues in the CDR3. Germline V lookup: CDR1 LNHNV, CDR2 YYDKDF (reference sequence). This sequence joins TRBV15 and TRBJ1-2; TRBD1 might be the D (5 bases). The receptor was isolated from a woman in her 30s with COVID-19, enrolled during active disease. Input material: peripheral blood. CDR3 sequence (DNA): TGTGCCACCAGCAGAGATGGGAGGGGCGCGGGGGGCTACACCTTC. This gives the protein CATSRDGRGAGGYTF.